The clone carrying this TCR beta chain was detected once. This specimen comes from a study of blood T cell repertoires in COVID-19. Turning to the study itself: T cells, B-cell-depleted T cells, or PBMCs supplied cDNA or gDNA.

This table comes from immunoSEQ multiplex PCR, and its TCRdb copy is limited to in-frame clones, with some not included. The repertoire includes some 120,000 clones, around 80% of them detected once, and 1.9% sits in the top ten. V was clipped by 5 bases and J by 7 bases, with 27 bases between them. CDR1 and CDR2 (germline): MRHNA, SNTAGT. The CDR3 contains 19 residues. V and J are TRBV6-4 and TRBJ1-6; TRBD1 is a possible D gene (5 bases). What was sequenced was peripheral blood. This sequence was found in a man between 65 and 79 years old with acute or convalescent COVID-19. CDR3 residues: CASSSPGFHRLGGNSPLHF. The DNA for the CDR3 is TGTGCCAGCAGTTCTCCAGGGTTTCATAGGCTCGGGGGAAATTCACCCCTCCACTTT.